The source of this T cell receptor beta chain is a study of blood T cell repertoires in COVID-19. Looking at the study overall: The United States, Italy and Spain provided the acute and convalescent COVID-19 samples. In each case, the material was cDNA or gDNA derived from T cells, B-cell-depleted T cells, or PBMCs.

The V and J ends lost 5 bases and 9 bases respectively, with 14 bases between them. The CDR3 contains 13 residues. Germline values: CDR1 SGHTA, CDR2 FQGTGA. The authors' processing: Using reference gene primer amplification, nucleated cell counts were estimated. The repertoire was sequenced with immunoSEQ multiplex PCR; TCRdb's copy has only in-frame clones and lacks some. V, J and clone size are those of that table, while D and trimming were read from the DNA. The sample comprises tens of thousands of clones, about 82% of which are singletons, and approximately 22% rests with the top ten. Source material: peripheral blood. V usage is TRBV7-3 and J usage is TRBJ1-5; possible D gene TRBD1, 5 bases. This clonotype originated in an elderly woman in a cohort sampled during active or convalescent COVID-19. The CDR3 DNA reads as TGTGCCAGCAGCCCCGGGGGTCATGGGCCCCAGCATTTT. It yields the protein CASSPGGHGPQHF.